The sequence of this TCR beta chain was determined in a study of blood T cell repertoires in COVID-19. This study enrolled people aged roughly 18 to 90 from roughly 22 US geographic areas. Trimming stripped 0 bases from V and 0 bases from J, with 7 bases between. CDR1 and CDR2 from the germline V gene are SGHDT and YYEEEE. The CDR3 totals 15 residues. The table came from immunoSEQ multiplex PCR; TCRdb's copy has only in-frame clones and leaves some out. The table shows around 400,000 clones, with approximately 90% occurring only once. The source material was PBMCs or T cells enriched from blood (not recorded which). The receptor's source is a woman aged 40 to 50 who had been exposed to COVID-19. The genes are TRBV5-6 and TRBJ1-5; D gene unclear. CDR3: CASSLGRNSNQPQHF. The CDR3 DNA reads as TGTGCCAGCAGCTTGGGGAGGAATAGCAATCAGCCCCAGCATTTT.